A selection of T cell receptor beta chains follows, all from one sample in a study of control samples from healthy donors and cancer patients. The data were produced by immunoSEQ multiplex PCR, yet TCRdb's version contains in-frame clones alone and is incomplete. The data show roughly 450,000 clones, roughly 90% seen once. The sequenced material came from PBMCs. The receptors come from a man aged 35-49 years with head and neck cancer. Both conserved end residues are part of each CDR3. The D gene is left open where the match is weak. Size is omitted from some rows. Given values are once, few, many or a class for expanded clones.

TRBV28	-	TRBJ2-2	-	TGTGCCAGCAGGGGAACATCGAACACCGGGGAGCTGTTTTTT	CASRGTSNTGELFF
TRBV9	-	TRBJ2-2	-	TGTGCCAGCAGCGTAGATCTCTACCCGAACACCGGGGAGCTGTTTTTT	CASSVDLYPNTGELFF
TRBV29-1	-	TRBJ2-7	-	TGCAGCGTGCCCGGGACGGGTTATCTCGAGCAGTACTTC	CSVPGTGYLEQYF
TRBV5-6	-	TRBJ2-1	-	TGTGCCAGCAGCTCGGCAGGACAGCGGTCATACAATGAGCAGTTCTTC	CASSSAGQRSYNEQFF
TRBV5-1	-	TRBJ1-3	-	TGCGCCAGCAGCTTGGCCTTAGTTGAGATATATTTT	CASSLALVEIYF
TRBV5-1	TRBD1	TRBJ2-7	-	TGCGCCAGCACCGCCGGGACAGGACCTTACGAGCAGTACTTC	CASTAGTGPYEQYF
TRBV4-3	-	TRBJ2-1	-	TGCGCCAGCAGCCAAGATTTACCTAGTCCATCCTACAATGAGCAGTTCTTC	CASSQDLPSPSYNEQFF
TRBV15	-	TRBJ2-7	-	TGTGCCACCAGCAGAGGGGGGCGGTGGGAGCAGTACTTC	CATSRGGRWEQYF
TRBV3-1/TRBV3-2	-	TRBJ1-2	-	TGTGCCAGCAGCCAAGAGACGTATGGCTACACCTTC	CASSQETYGYTF
TRBV3-1/TRBV3-2	-	TRBJ2-7	-	TGTGCCAGCAGCCCATGGAGTGGCTACGAGCAGTACTTC	CASSPWSGYEQYF
TRBV7-8	-	TRBJ1-1	-	TGTGCCAGCAGCATCGTACAGGGCCGCGGCACTGAAGCTTTCTTT	CASSIVQGRGTEAFF
TRBV4-3	TRBD2	TRBJ2-1	-	TGCGCCAGCAGCCACGGACTAGCGGGGGCTAATGAGCAGTTCTTC	CASSHGLAGANEQFF
TRBV10-3	-	TRBJ1-2	-	TGTGCCATCGGAGAAGATGGCTACACCTTC	CAIGEDGYTF
TRBV19	-	TRBJ1-4	-	TGTGCCAGTAGTACTGTTTCAGGGACCGATAATGAAAAACTGTTTTTT	CASSTVSGTDNEKLFF
TRBV5-4	-	TRBJ2-3	-	TGTGCCAGCAGCTTTGGGGATAATACGCAGTATTTT	CASSFGDNTQYF
TRBV7-2	TRBD1	TRBJ2-5	-	TGTGCCAGCAGGAACCGGGACAGGGGGTCAGAGACCCAGTACTTC	CASRNRDRGSETQYF
TRBV4-2	TRBD2	TRBJ2-1	-	TGTGCCAGCAGCCGGGGGCTAGCGGGAGACTACAATGAGCAGTTCTTC	CASSRGLAGDYNEQFF
TRBV7-9	TRBD2	TRBJ2-2	-	TGTGCCAGCAGCTCACTAGCGGGGAGGGGCACCGGGGAGCTGTTTTTT	CASSSLAGRGTGELFF
TRBV2	-	TRBJ1-5	-	TGTGCCAGCAGTCTAGGGTCTAGCGGACAGCCCCAGCATTTT	CASSLGSSGQPQHF
TRBV5-6	TRBD1	TRBJ2-5	-	TGTGCCAGCAGCTTTCGGACAGGGGGCCAAGAGACCCAGTACTTC	CASSFRTGGQETQYF
TRBV28	-	TRBJ1-1	few	TGTGCCAGCAGTCTGCTGAACACTGAAGCTTTCTTT	CASSLLNTEAFF
TRBV12-2	-	TRBJ2-7	-	TGTGCAAGTCGCTTAACCTTGGGACACTCCTACGAGCAGTACTTC	CASRLTLGHSYEQYF
TRBV9	TRBD1	TRBJ2-2	-	TGTGCCAGCAGCGTAGACCTGAGACAGGGTCCCACCGGGGAGCTGTTTTTT	CASSVDLRQGPTGELFF